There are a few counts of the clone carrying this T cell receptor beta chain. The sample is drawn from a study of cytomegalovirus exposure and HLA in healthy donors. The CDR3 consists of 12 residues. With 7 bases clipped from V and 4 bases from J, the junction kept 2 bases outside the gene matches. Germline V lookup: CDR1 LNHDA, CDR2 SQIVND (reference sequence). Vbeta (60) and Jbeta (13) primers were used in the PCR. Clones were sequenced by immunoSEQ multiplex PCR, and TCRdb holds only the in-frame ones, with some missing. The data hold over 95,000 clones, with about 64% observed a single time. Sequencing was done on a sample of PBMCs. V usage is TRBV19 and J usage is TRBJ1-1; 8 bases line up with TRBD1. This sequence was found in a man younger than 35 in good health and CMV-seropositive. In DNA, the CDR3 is TGTGCCAGTATGGACAGGGCCACTGAAGCTTTCTTT. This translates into CASMDRATEAFF.